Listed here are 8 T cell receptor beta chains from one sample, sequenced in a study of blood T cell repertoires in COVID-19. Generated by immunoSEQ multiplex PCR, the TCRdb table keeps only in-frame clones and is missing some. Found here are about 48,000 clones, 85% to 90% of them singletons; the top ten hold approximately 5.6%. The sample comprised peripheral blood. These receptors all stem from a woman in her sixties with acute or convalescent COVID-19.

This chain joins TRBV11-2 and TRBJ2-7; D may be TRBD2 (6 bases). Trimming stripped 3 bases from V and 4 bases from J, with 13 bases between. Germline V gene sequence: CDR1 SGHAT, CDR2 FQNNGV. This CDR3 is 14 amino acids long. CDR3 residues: CASSFSGRYYEQYF. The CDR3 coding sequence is TGTGCCAGCAGCTTTAGCGGCAGATATTACGAGCAGTACTTC.

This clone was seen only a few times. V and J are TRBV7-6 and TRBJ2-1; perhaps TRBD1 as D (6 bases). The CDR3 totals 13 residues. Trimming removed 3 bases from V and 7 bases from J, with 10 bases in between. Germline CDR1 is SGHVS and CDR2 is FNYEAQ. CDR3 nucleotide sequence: TGTGCCAGCAGCTTTCAGCAGGGGAATGAGCAGTTCTTC. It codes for CASSFQQGNEQFF.

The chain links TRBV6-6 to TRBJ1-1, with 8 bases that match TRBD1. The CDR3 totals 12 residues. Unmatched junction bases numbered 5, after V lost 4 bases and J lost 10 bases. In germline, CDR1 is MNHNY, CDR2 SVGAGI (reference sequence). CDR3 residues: CASSSRGLGAFF. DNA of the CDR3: TGTGCCAGCAGTTCCAGGGGGCTAGGAGCTTTCTTT.

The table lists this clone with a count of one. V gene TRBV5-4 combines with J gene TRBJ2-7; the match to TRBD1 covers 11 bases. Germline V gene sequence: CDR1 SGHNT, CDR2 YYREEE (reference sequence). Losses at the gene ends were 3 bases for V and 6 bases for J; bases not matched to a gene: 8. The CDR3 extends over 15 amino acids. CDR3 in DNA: TGTGCCAGCAGCTCAGGACAGGGGGCCATGGGCGAGCAGTACTTC. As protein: CASSSGQGAMGEQYF.

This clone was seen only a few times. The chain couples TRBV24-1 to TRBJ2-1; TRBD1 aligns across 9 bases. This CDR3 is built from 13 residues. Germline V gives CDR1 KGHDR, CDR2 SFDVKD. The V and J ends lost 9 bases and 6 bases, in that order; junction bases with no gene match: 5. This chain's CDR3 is CATGTGWSNEQFF. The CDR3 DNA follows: TGTGCCACCGGGACAGGGTGGTCCAATGAGCAGTTCTTC.

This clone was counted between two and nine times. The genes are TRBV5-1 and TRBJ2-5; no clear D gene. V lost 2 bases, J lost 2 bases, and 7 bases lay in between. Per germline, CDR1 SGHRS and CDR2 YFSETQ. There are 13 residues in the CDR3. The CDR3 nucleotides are TGCGCCAGCAGCTTTGCAGGACAAGAGACCCAGTACTTC. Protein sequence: CASSFAGQETQYF. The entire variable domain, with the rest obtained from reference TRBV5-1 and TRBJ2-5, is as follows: KAGVTQTPRYLIKTRGQQVTLSCSPISGHRSVSWYQQTPGQGLQFLFEYFSETQRNKGNFPGRFSGRQFSNSRSEMNVSTLELGDSALYLCASSFAGQETQYFGPGTRLLVL.

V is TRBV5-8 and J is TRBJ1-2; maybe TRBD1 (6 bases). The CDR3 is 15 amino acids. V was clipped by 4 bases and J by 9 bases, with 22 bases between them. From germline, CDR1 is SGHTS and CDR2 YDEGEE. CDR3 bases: TGTGCCAGCAGCCCGACAATAACAGGGAGAGTGAGCTACACCTTC. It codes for CASSPTITGRVSYTF.

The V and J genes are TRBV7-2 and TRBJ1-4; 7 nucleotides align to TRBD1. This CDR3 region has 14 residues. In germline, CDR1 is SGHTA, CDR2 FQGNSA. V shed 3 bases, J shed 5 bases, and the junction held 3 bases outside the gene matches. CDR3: CASSFGTANEKLFF. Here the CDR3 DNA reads TGTGCCAGCAGCTTCGGGACAGCAAATGAAAAACTGTTTTTT.